The T cell receptor (beta chain) under discussion was sequenced for a study of beta chain features in type 1 diabetes. This clone was seen a handful of times. The antigen is not known. CDR3 length: 16 residues. Germline-derived CDR1 and CDR2 are GTSNPN and SVGIG (reference sequence). Trimming left V 0 bases short and J 4 bases short, with 15 bases between. Populations isolated by sorting all had purity greater than 95%. Whole-study results and caveats: Type 1 diabetes patients showed a moderate but significant shortening of TCRB CDR3s in all four CD4+ subsets. Possible PCR preference for shorter templates applied equally to patients and controls.

cDNA synthesis used the whole RNA isolate, giving expressed TCRB sequences. TCRdb's copy holds only in-frame clones and misses some; the assay was immunoSEQ multiplex PCR. This sample has 400,000 to 600,000 clones; approximately 30% occur once, and the top ten carry about 0.065%. The sequence was obtained from a young man in good health. Material: naive CD4+ T cells from blood. The J gene is TRBJ2-2, the V gene TRBV30; D unresolved. The CDR3 loop is CAWSVIAVPGTGELFF. CDR3 bases: TGTGCCTGGAGTGTAATCGCGGTCCCGGGCACCGGGGAGCTGTTTTTT.